Listed here are 13 T cell receptor beta chains from one sample, sequenced in a study of Tregs in tolerant kidney transplant recipients. These receptors have no identified antigens. Sequencing used immunoSEQ multiplex PCR; TCRdb keeps in-frame clones, though not all of them. The profile shows tens of thousands of clones, about 95% of them singletons. Sequencing was done on a sample of Tregs from blood cultured with allogeneic cells. These receptors all come from a human donor in good health.

This clone appeared a single time. The rearrangement joins TRBV5-4 to TRBJ2-3; TRBD2 matches at 16 bases. This CDR3 has 16 residues. Germline assignment: CDR1 SGHNT and CDR2 YYREEE (reference sequence). The J segment lost 6 bases and the V segment lost 5 bases, leaving 6 bases of the junction unmatched. Written as DNA, the CDR3 is TGTGCCAGCAGGCCTGGGACTAGCGGGGGGGTGGATACGCAGTATTTT. It codes for CASRPGTSGGVDTQYF.

The chain is built from TRBV2 and TRBJ1-2; tentatively, D is TRBD1 (6 bases). The CDR3 is made up of 14 amino acids. CDR1 and CDR2 from the germline V gene are SNHLY and FYNNEI. V lost 5 bases and J 4 bases, leaving 14 bases between the germline ends. The CDR3 sequence is CASSRTRTVYGYTF. The CDR3 DNA reads as TGTGCCAGCAGTCGCACGAGGACAGTCTATGGCTACACCTTC.

The J gene is TRBJ1-1, the V gene TRBV11-2; 11 nucleotides line up with TRBD1. CDR3 size: 19 residues. V was pared by 0 bases and J by 2 bases, with 11 bases of the junction left unmatched. CDR1 is SGHAT, CDR2 FQNNGV, per germline. The CDR3 DNA reads as TGTGCCAGCAGCTTAGACCGTCCGGGACAGGGGGGGGAAAACACTGAAGCTTTCTTT. This gives the protein CASSLDRPGQGGENTEAFF.

The genes are TRBV2 and TRBJ2-3; D not certain. The germline V gene encodes CDR1 SNHLY and CDR2 FYNNEI. V lost 4 bases to trimming and J lost 2 bases, with 4 bases between them. The CDR3 contains 12 residues. CDR3 amino acids: CASSAVTDTQYF. The CDR3 region has the DNA TGTGCCAGCAGTGCTGTCACAGATACGCAGTATTTT.

This rearrangement joins TRBV19 to TRBJ1-1, with D hard to call. The CDR3 sequence is 15 residues long. V was pared by 6 bases and J by 0 bases, with 14 bases between. Germline loops: CDR1 LNHDA, CDR2 SQIVND (reference sequence). In nucleotides, the CDR3 is TGTGCCAGTAGACTCTTGAGGACCCTGAACACTGAAGCTTTCTTT. Its protein product is CASRLLRTLNTEAFF.

The genes are TRBV25-1 and TRBJ2-7; the match to TRBD2 covers 15 bases. Trimming took 8 bases from V and 5 from J; bases not matched to a gene: 7. Germline values: CDR1 MGHDK, CDR2 SYGVNS. CDR3 length: 15 residues. The CDR3 bases are TGTGCCAGCGAGGGACTAGCGGGAGGCCGGGACGAGCAGTACTTC. Translated: CASEGLAGGRDEQYF.

The chain combines TRBV19 with TRBJ2-1; 12 bases agree with TRBD2. The length of the CDR3 is 18 residues. V shed 5 bases, J shed 2 bases, and the junction held 10 bases outside the gene matches. Germline CDR1 LNHDA, CDR2 SQIVND (reference sequence). The CDR3 DNA reads as TGTGCCAGTAGTTTGGGACTAGCGGGCGCCCAACCCTACAATGAGCAGTTCTTC. Protein sequence: CASSLGLAGAQPYNEQFF.

The chain couples TRBV7-2 to TRBJ1-2; 8 positions match TRBD1. V gave up 4 bases and J gave up 5 bases; unmatched junction bases: 6. The CDR3 length is 14 residues. CDR1 and CDR2 (germline): SGHTA, FQGNSA. CDR3 region: CASSSRTGPYGYTF. The CDR3 DNA sequence: TGTGCCAGCAGCTCCCGGACAGGGCCATATGGCTACACCTTC.

Here the CDR3 DNA reads TGTGCCAGCTCACCGGGACAGGGCCAAGAGACCCAGTACTTC. Translating it yields CASSPGQGQETQYF. This chain joins TRBV18 and TRBJ2-5, with 9 bases matching TRBD1. Per germline, CDR1 KGHSH and CDR2 LQKENI. Trimming took 3 bases from V and 1 from J; bases not matched to a gene: 0. The length of the CDR3 is 14 residues.

This clone was found once. The rearrangement joins TRBV27 to TRBJ2-1; unclear D gene. There are 15 residues in the CDR3. V dropped 5 bases and J dropped 6 bases, with 17 bases sitting between them. In germline, CDR1 is MNHEY, CDR2 SMNVEV (reference sequence). The CDR3 here is CASSPPLAFSNEQFF. The DNA of the CDR3 is TGTGCCAGCAGTCCCCCTCTCGCTTTCTCCAATGAGCAGTTCTTC.

The chain carries TRBV7-2 and TRBJ2-3, with D unresolved. Per the germline V gene, CDR1 is SGHTA and CDR2 is FQGNSA. The CDR3 has 14 residues. The V gene lost 3 bases and the J gene lost 0 bases, with 7 bases spanning the gap. The CDR3 coding sequence is TGTGCCAGCAGCTTGCTGATTAGCACAGATACGCAGTATTTT. This sequence encodes CASSLLISTDTQYF. Full variable domain (remainder filled in from reference TRBV7-2 and TRBJ2-3): GAGVSQSPSNKVTEKGKDVELRCDPISGHTALYWYRQSLGQGLEFLIYFQGNSAPDKSGLPSDRFSAERTGGSVSTLTIQRTQQEDSAVYLCASSLLISTDTQYFGPGTRLTVL.

On this clone: Relative to the germline gene, one junction end is altered; a read error may explain this. The chain has TRBV25-1 and TRBJ2-7; tentative D call: TRBD1 (5 bases). The CDR3 consists of 8 residues. Per the germline V gene, CDR1 is MGHDK and CDR2 is SYGVNS. The CDR3 spells CATDTQGF. CDR3 sequence (DNA): TGTGCCACCGACACCCAGGGCTTC.

The chain carries TRBV6-5 and TRBJ1-2; 9 nucleotides align to TRBD1. The trim removed 6 bases at V and 8 bases at J, leaving 7 bases unmatched. The CDR3 consists of 13 residues. Germline values: CDR1 MNHEY, CDR2 SVGAGI. The CDR3 sequence: CASSSTGGRGYTF. The CDR3 bases are TGTGCCAGCAGCTCTACAGGGGGCAGAGGCTACACCTTC.